The 2 T cell receptor beta chains listed next were all sequenced from one sample in a study of CD8 T cells in ankylosing spondylitis. TCRdb processed the 5' RACE reads anew with MiXCR; each CDR3 protein has one entry. The table shows about 250,000 distinct CDR3 sequences, with approximately 8% occurring only once. Material for sequencing was blood, either unsorted or a sorted T cell fraction (not recorded which). The receptors stem from a female donor with ankylosing spondylitis or in good health (not recorded which).

This clonotype occurred many times. V is TRBV12-3 or TRBV12-4 and J is TRBJ2-7, with D unresolved. V dropped 4 bases and J dropped 6 bases, with 13 bases sitting between them. The CDR3 totals 13 residues. The CDR3 DNA reads TGTGCCAGCAGTTCAGTAGGCCCCTCCGAGCAGTACTTC. Protein sequence: CASSSVGPSEQYF.

This clonotype was detected ten times or more. The chain is built from TRBV20-1 and TRBJ2-5; D uncertain. This CDR3 is 13 amino acids long. V lost 4 bases and J lost 5, with 14 bases in between. Germline V CDR1 and CDR2: DFQATT, SNEGSKA (reference sequence). The CDR3 nucleotides read TGCAGTGCTAAAGACTCTCTTGTGGAGACCCAGTACTTC. It encodes CSAKDSLVETQYF.